This is a list of T cell receptor beta chains from one sample in a study of blood T cell repertoires in COVID-19. The repertoire was sequenced with immunoSEQ multiplex PCR; TCRdb's copy has only in-frame clones and lacks some. The table lists approximately 240,000 clones, roughly nine tenths of them singletons. The source material was PBMCs or T cells enriched from blood (not recorded which). All receptors come from a woman aged 25 to 39 with acute COVID-19. The CDR3 runs from the conserved cysteine through the conserved F or W. The D gene is left open where the match is weak. The size field is filled for only some rows; it gives once, few, many or a size class.

j_call v_call clone_size d_call cdr3_aa cdr3_nt
TRBJ2-7 TRBV7-3 NA NA CASSLHEGLLYEQYF TGTGCCAGCAGCTTACACGAGGGACTTCTCTACGAGCAGTACTTC
TRBJ2-7 TRBV6-5 NA TRBD2 CASSRLAETYEQYF TGTGCCAGCAGTAGACTAGCGGAGACCTACGAGCAGTACTTC
TRBJ1-4 TRBV6-5 NA TRBD1 CASRATGTSEKLFF TGTGCCAGCAGGGCGACAGGGACGAGCGAAAAACTGTTTTTT
TRBJ2-3 TRBV3-1/TRBV3-2 once NA CASSQGRSTDTQYF TGTGCCAGCAGCCAAGGCAGGTCCACAGATACGCAGTATTTT
TRBJ1-4 TRBV5-1 NA NA CASSWTVGATNEKLFF TGCGCCAGCAGCTGGACAGTAGGGGCAACTAATGAAAAACTGTTTTTT
TRBJ1-6 TRBV28 NA NA CASSFPGDNSPLHF TGTGCCAGCAGTTTTCCCGGGGATAATTCACCCCTCCACTTT
TRBJ2-5 TRBV10-3 NA NA CAISLKAGETQYF TGTGCCATCAGTCTTAAAGCGGGTGAGACCCAGTACTTC
TRBJ1-2 TRBV18 NA TRBD1 CASSPVGQANYGYTF TGTGCCAGCTCACCCGTAGGACAGGCGAACTATGGCTACACCTTC
TRBJ1-2 TRBV5-6 once NA CASSLYAGSYGYTF TGTGCCAGCAGCTTGTACGCGGGATCCTATGGCTACACCTTC
TRBJ2-2 TRBV7-2 NA NA CASSFQYTGELFF TGTGCCAGCAGCTTTCAGTACACCGGGGAGCTGTTTTTT
TRBJ2-3 TRBV7-9 once NA CASSPQNTDTQYF TGTGCCAGCAGCCCACAGAACACAGATACGCAGTATTTT
TRBJ2-1 TRBV5-1 NA TRBD2 CASSSNPGLAEPLWLF TGCGCCAGCAGCTCGAACCCAGGACTAGCGGAGCCCCTTTGGCTCTTC
TRBJ1-1 TRBV4-1 NA TRBD1 CASRGQGEGEAFF TGCGCCAGCAGGGGACAGGGAGAGGGTGAAGCTTTCTTT
TRBJ1-2 TRBV28 NA NA CASSLNGQNYGYTF TGTGCCAGCAGTTTAAACGGACAGAACTATGGCTACACCTTC
TRBJ1-1 TRBV10-2 NA TRBD1 CASSVTGGGPEAFF TGCGCCAGCAGTGTCACAGGGGGCGGACCTGAAGCTTTCTTT
TRBJ2-5 TRBV27 NA NA CASSQRTGGVETQYF TGTGCCAGCAGTCAACGCACAGGGGGGGTTGAGACCCAGTACTTC
TRBJ1-2 TRBV2 NA NA CASSGTAELSGYTF TGTGCCAGCAGTGGGACAGCCGAACTGTCGGGCTACACCTTC
TRBJ2-2 TRBV7-3 NA NA CASSRSAFGTGELFF TGTGCCAGCAGCCGTAGCGCCTTTGGGACCGGGGAGCTGTTTTTT
TRBJ1-4 TRBV9 NA NA CASSAGSYNEKLFF TGTGCCAGCAGCGCGGGGTCTTATAATGAAAAACTGTTTTTT
TRBJ1-3 TRBV6-5 NA TRBD1 CASRGQEGSGNTIYF TGTGCCAGCAGGGGACAGGAAGGATCTGGAAACACCATATATTTT
TRBJ2-1 TRBV5-4 NA TRBD1 CASSLGDRGVNNEQFF TGTGCCAGCAGCTTGGGAGACAGGGGTGTTAACAATGAGCAGTTCTTC
TRBJ2-3 TRBV29-1 NA TRBD2 CSVEPGWTSGVADTQYF TGCAGCGTTGAGCCCGGCTGGACTAGCGGGGTAGCAGATACGCAGTATTTT
TRBJ2-7 TRBV27 NA TRBD1 CASSSPGQASYEQYF TGTGCCAGTTCCTCCCCGGGACAGGCCTCCTACGAGCAGTACTTC
TRBJ2-7 TRBV21-1 NA NA CASSKAIGESSYEQYF TGTGCCAGCAGCAAAGCCATCGGGGAAAGCTCCTACGAGCAGTACTTC
TRBJ1-4 TRBV3-1/TRBV3-2 NA NA CASSQSGSENEKLFF TGTGCCAGCAGCCAATCGGGAAGCGAGAATGAAAAACTGTTTTTT
TRBJ1-5 TRBV5-8 NA TRBD1 CASRPTGAGQPQHF TGTGCCAGCAGACCAACAGGGGCGGGTCAGCCCCAGCATTTT
TRBJ2-1 TRBV10-3 NA NA CAISGMPQGHSYNEQFF TGTGCCATCAGCGGGATGCCTCAGGGGCATTCCTACAATGAGCAGTTCTTC
TRBJ1-1 TRBV7-8 NA TRBD1 CASSPGQGSGTEAFF TGTGCCAGCAGCCCCGGACAGGGGTCGGGCACTGAAGCTTTCTTT
TRBJ1-6 TRBV7-3 NA NA CASSTGQHNSPLHF TGTGCCAGCAGCACCGGACAGCATAATTCACCCCTCCACTTT
TRBJ1-2 TRBV6-5 NA NA CASSYFHRSNYGYTF TGTGCCAGCAGTTACTTTCACAGATCTAACTATGGCTACACCTTC
TRBJ1-2 TRBV18 few NA CASSPQGGDYGYTF TGTGCCAGCTCACCGCAGGGAGGGGACTATGGCTACACCTTC
TRBJ2-5 TRBV3-1/TRBV3-2 NA TRBD1 CASSQDFTGGLETQYF TGTGCCAGCAGCCAAGATTTTACAGGGGGTTTAGAGACCCAGTACTTC
TRBJ2-7 TRBV11-2 NA NA CASSFEGVYEQYF TGTGCCAGCAGCTTCGAAGGGGTCTACGAGCAGTACTTC
TRBJ2-1 TRBV29-1 NA TRBD1 CSGDRGLNEQFF TGCAGCGGGGACAGGGGGCTGAATGAGCAGTTCTTC
TRBJ1-1 TRBV12-3/TRBV12-4 NA NA CATTMGGTEAFF TGTGCCACCACAATGGGGGGCACTGAAGCTTTCTTT
TRBJ2-7 TRBV18 NA NA CASSPPRGYTYEQYF TGTGCCAGCTCACCACCTAGAGGGTACACCTACGAGCAGTACTTC
TRBJ1-2 TRBV27 NA TRBD1 CASSSTPDRENYGYTF TGTGCCAGCAGTTCAACACCCGACAGGGAAAACTATGGCTACACCTTC
TRBJ2-7 TRBV20-1 NA NA CSATQGGEQYF TGCAGTGCTACGCAGGGGGGCGAGCAGTACTTC
TRBJ2-3 TRBV28 once TRBD2 CASSLGLAGGDTQYF TGTGCCAGCAGTTTAGGACTAGCGGGAGGAGATACGCAGTATTTT
TRBJ1-3 TRBV9 NA NA CASSVAGSGNTIYF TGTGCCAGCAGCGTAGCGGGCTCTGGAAACACCATATATTTT
TRBJ2-2 TRBV5-1 NA NA CASSPVVRNTGELFF TGCGCCAGCAGCCCAGTGGTTCGGAACACCGGGGAGCTGTTTTTT
TRBJ1-1 TRBV27 few NA CASSVYGNTEAFF TGTGCCAGCAGCGTTTACGGGAACACTGAAGCTTTCTTT
TRBJ2-5 TRBV5-1 NA NA CASSLEPGQETQYF TGCGCCAGCAGCCTGGAGCCAGGCCAAGAGACCCAGTACTTC
TRBJ1-5 TRBV28 few NA CASSPDGIRESQHF TGTGCCAGCAGTCCGGACGGCATTAGGGAGTCCCAGCATTTT
TRBJ2-1 TRBV7-2 NA NA CASSLGPAGNEQFF TGTGCCAGCAGCTTAGGACCAGCGGGCAATGAGCAGTTCTTC
TRBJ1-3 TRBV2 NA TRBD1 CASRRQGYSGNTIYF TGTGCCAGCAGAAGACAGGGCTACTCTGGAAACACCATATATTTT
TRBJ2-2 TRBV5-1 NA NA CASSLSPGAANTGELFF TGCGCCAGCAGCTTGTCCCCAGGGGCGGCAAACACCGGGGAGCTGTTTTTT
TRBJ1-1 TRBV9 NA NA CASSVEPGLNTEAFF TGTGCCAGCAGCGTAGAACCGGGATTGAACACTGAAGCTTTCTTT
TRBJ2-1 TRBV12-5 NA TRBD2 CASGLVSPGLAGGPYNEQFF TGTGCTAGTGGTTTGGTCTCCCCGGGACTAGCGGGGGGGCCCTACAATGAGCAGTTCTTC
TRBJ1-1 TRBV19 NA NA CASSIKRGTEAFF TGTGCCAGTAGTATCAAGCGGGGGACTGAAGCTTTCTTT
TRBJ2-3 TRBV27 NA NA CASSSPPGESSRVGTQYF TGTGCCAGCAGTTCTCCCCCCGGGGAGTCAAGCCGGGTCGGTACGCAGTATTTT
TRBJ2-1 TRBV6-4 medium-sized NA CASSDKQGTIDEQFF TGTGCCAGCAGTGACAAGCAGGGGACTATTGATGAGCAGTTCTTC
TRBJ2-3 TRBV7-6 NA TRBD2 CASSLGGGGRDTQYF TGTGCCAGCAGCTTAGGAGGCGGGGGGAGGGATACGCAGTATTTT
TRBJ1-3 TRBV13 NA NA CASSREGAGNTIYF TGTGCCAGCAGCCGTGAGGGAGCTGGAAACACCATATATTTT
TRBJ1-1 TRBV6-6 once TRBD1 CASSYYGQDMNTEAFF TGTGCCAGCAGTTACTACGGACAGGATATGAACACTGAAGCTTTCTTT
TRBJ2-5 TRBV10-3 NA NA CAISSSGETQYF TGTGCCATCAGTTCGAGCGGGGAGACCCAGTACTTC
TRBJ2-7 TRBV4-1 NA NA CASSGQGGKNEQYF TGCGCCAGCTCGGGGCAGGGAGGTAAAAACGAGCAGTACTTC